A single sample gave rise to the 14 T cell receptor beta chains below, sequenced in a study of T-cell reconstitution after alpha-beta-depleted transplantation in children. Unique molecular identifiers were used in preparing the TCRbeta library. TCRdb re-derived calls from the PCR reads in MiXCR, one entry per CDR3 protein. The data show around 440,000 distinct CDR3 sequences, 16% seen once. The sample here was PBMCs, mostly from graft donor cells, taken 360 days after TCRalphabeta/CD19-depleted stem cell transplant. The receptors come from a boy under three years old who had a stem cell transplant for Wiskott-Aldrich syndrome, so the T cells may come from the graft donor.

Only a few counts were recorded for this clonotype. The V call is TRBV29-1, the J call TRBJ2-3; no reliable D call. CDR3 size: 12 residues. Germline CDR1 reads SQVTM; CDR2 reads ANQGSEA. V lost 4 bases, J lost 7 bases, and 12 bases lay in between. CDR3 in DNA: TGCAGCGTTGTTCCCTGGCACCATACGCAGTATTTT. Its protein is CSVVPWHHTQYF.

The table lists this clonotype with many counts. The V call is TRBV10-3, the J call TRBJ2-7; the match to TRBD2 covers 9 bases. Germline V lookup: CDR1 ENHRY, CDR2 SYGVKD. V shed 3 bases and J 4 bases; nucleotides not matched to a gene: 4. CDR3 size: 14 residues. CDR3 residues: CAISDSSGTYEQYF. In nucleotides, the CDR3 is TGTGCCATCAGTGATTCTAGCGGGACGTACGAGCAGTACTTC.

V gene TRBV12-3 or TRBV12-4 combines with J gene TRBJ2-1; maybe TRBD2 (6 bases). The CDR3 runs to 17 residues. V was shortened by 2 bases and J by 6 bases, with 20 bases between the two germline ends. The CDR3 bases are TGTGCCAGCAGTTTACTGGATCTAGCGCCTACTGGCAATGAGCAGTTCTTC. It encodes CASSLLDLAPTGNEQFF.

The chain joins TRBV5-5 to TRBJ2-5, with D tentatively TRBD1 (6 bases). Germline assignment: CDR1 SGHKS and CDR2 YYEKEE (reference sequence). This CDR3 region has 16 residues. The V and J ends lost 6 bases and 1 base respectively, with 19 bases between them. Here the CDR3 reads CASNPQGWRPQETQYF. The DNA for the CDR3 is TGTGCCAGCAACCCACAGGGATGGCGCCCCCAAGAGACCCAGTACTTC.

The J gene is TRBJ1-6, the V gene TRBV28; D uncertain. This CDR3 has 16 residues. Germline V gene sequence: CDR1 MDHEN, CDR2 SYDVKM. V gave up 4 bases and J gave up 3 bases, with 13 bases separating them. Here the CDR3 DNA reads TGTGCCAGCAGTTATATGCGTAGATTCTATAATTCACCCCTCCACTTT. This codes for CASSYMRRFYNSPLHF. The full variable domain, in which reference TRBV28 and TRBJ1-6 provide the parts outside the CDR3, is DVKVTQSSRYLVKRTGEKVFLECVQDMDHENMFWYRQDPGLGLRLIYFSYDVKMKEKGDIPEGYSVSREKKERFSLILESASTNQTSMYLCASSYMRRFYNSPLHFGNGTRLTVT.

The chain employs TRBV4-3 and TRBJ2-1; no clear D gene. Germline V gene data show CDR1 as LGHNA and CDR2 as YSLEER. The CDR3 is 16 residues long. Trimming shortened V by 5 bases and J by 6 bases, and 20 bases separated the two germline ends. The DNA for the CDR3 is TGCGCCAGCAGCACCCATGCCACAGATCCGGCCAATGAGCAGTTCTTC. Translating it yields CASSTHATDPANEQFF.

The CDR3 coding sequence is TGCGCCAGCAGCTTGTACGTCAAGTGGTGGAACCAAGGGAGCACTGAAGCTTTCTTT. Translation gives CASSLYVKWWNQGSTEAFF. The genes are TRBV5-1 and TRBJ1-1; D is undetermined. The germline V gene encodes CDR1 SGHRS and CDR2 YFSETQ. The V end lost 1 base, the J end lost 4 bases, and 26 bases lay between the germline ends. CDR3 length equals 19 residues.

There are a few counts of this clonotype. The chain has TRBV5-6 and TRBJ2-1, with TRBD2 matching 8 bases. The CDR3 totals 15 residues. V gave up 0 bases and J gave up 6 bases; unmatched junction bases: 5. The germline V gene encodes CDR1 SGHDT and CDR2 YYEEEE. The chain's CDR3 is CASSLVGLGSNEQFF. CDR3 in DNA: TGTGCCAGCAGCTTGGTGGGACTAGGGTCCAATGAGCAGTTCTTC.

The chain employs TRBV11-2 and TRBJ2-7; possible D gene TRBD2, 5 bases. The ends were cut back, 1 base at V and 5 bases at J, with 15 bases in the middle. CDR1 and CDR2 (germline): SGHAT, FQNNGV. The CDR3 totals 15 residues. The CDR3 protein is CASSLVAHLAHEQYF. The DNA of the CDR3 is TGTGCCAGCAGCTTAGTTGCCCATCTAGCCCACGAGCAGTACTTC.

This clonotype was seen a handful of times. The rearrangement uses TRBV2 and TRBJ2-2; 7 bases are a match to TRBD2. This CDR3 has 14 amino acids. The germline V gene encodes CDR1 SNHLY and CDR2 FYNNEI. Trimming took 6 bases from V and 4 from J; bases not matched to a gene: 5. CDR3 DNA sequence: TGTGCCAGCAGCGGCTCGGGGGGCACCGGGGAGCTGTTTTTT. It codes for CASSGSGGTGELFF.

V gene TRBV18 combines with J gene TRBJ2-7; D is possibly TRBD2 (6 bases). V lost 1 base to trimming and J lost 6 bases, with 13 bases between them. The germline V gene encodes CDR1 KGHSH and CDR2 LQKENI. The CDR3 length is 14 residues. The DNA for the CDR3 is TGTGCCAGCTCACCACGAGTAGCGGAGTGCGAGCAGTACTTC. Its translation is CASSPRVAECEQYF.

This clonotype was observed at least ten times. The chain is built from TRBV7-9 and TRBJ1-2; the D is unclear. V lost 0 bases and J lost 7, with 6 bases in between. The CDR3 is 12 residues long. CDR1 and CDR2 (germline): SEHNR, FQNEAQ (reference sequence). Here the CDR3 reads CASSLALSGYTF. Written as DNA, the CDR3 is TGTGCCAGCAGCTTAGCGTTGAGTGGCTACACCTTC. Based on the CDR3 plus reference TRBV7-9 and TRBJ1-2, the full variable domain is DTGVSQNPRHKITKRGQNVTFRCDPISEHNRLYWYRQTLGQGPEFLTYFQNEAQLEKSRLLSDRFSAERPKGSFSTLEIQRTEQGDSAMYLCASSLALSGYTFGSGTRLTVV.

This clonotype was counted a few times. The gene calls are TRBV7-9 and TRBJ2-2, with 12 bases lining up with TRBD1. Trimming cost V 8 bases and J 7 bases; bases outside gene matches: 11. Germline assignment: CDR1 SEHNR and CDR2 FQNEAQ (reference sequence). The CDR3 totals 16 residues. The CDR3 DNA reads as TGTGCCAGCTCACGTTACCGGGACAGGGGGCACGGGGAGCTGTTTTTT. Its translation: CASSRYRDRGHGELFF.

This chain links TRBV12-3 or TRBV12-4 with TRBJ1-3; tentatively, D is TRBD1 (5 bases). The CDR3 sequence is 14 residues long. Deletions cut 5 bases from V and 0 bases from J, with 8 bases between. The DNA of the CDR3 is TGTGCCAGCAGTCCCGGGGGCTCTGGAAACACCATATATTTT. It specifies CASSPGGSGNTIYF.